The present T cell receptor beta chain was sequenced within a study of Graves' ophthalmopathy and Graves' hyperthyroidism. Germline loops: CDR1 LGHNA, CDR2 YNFKEQ. This CDR3 has 16 amino acids. V was trimmed by 3 bases and J by 0 bases, leaving 15 bases between them. Broader study findings: Blood repertoires reportedly contained most expanded thyroid clonotypes above 0.001 frequency.

Amplifying from RNA transcripts, the study obtained TCR beta CDR3 regions. Second-round multiplex PCR came after a first-round RT-PCR that employed HTBI primers. MiXCR, applied by TCRdb to the multiplex PCR reads, yields one record per CDR3 protein. The sample lists hundreds of thousands of distinct CDR3 sequences; 20% to 25% were seen once. On this clonotype itself: Its specificity is unknown.

Isolation of PBMCs was performed using 8 to 10 ml of fresh peripheral blood. The specimen sequenced was peripheral blood. The chain is built from TRBV4-2 and TRBJ2-7, with D perhaps matching TRBD1 (6 bases). This sequence originates from a woman aged 18-35 years with stable Graves' hyperthyroidism. Some clones in this sample may be carry-over from other donors' samples. The CDR3 nucleotides are TGTGCCAGCAGCCAGGTCCGGGACACTAACTCCTACGAGCAGTACTTC. This sequence encodes CASSQVRDTNSYEQYF.